The entry below gives a single TCR beta chain sequence along with its context. Its matching antigen is unknown. This record belongs to a study of cytomegalovirus exposure and HLA in healthy donors. V lost 10 bases, J lost 0 bases, and 16 bases lay in between. CDR1 ENHRY and CDR2 SYGVKD come from the germline V gene. The CDR3 has 16 amino acids. Some clones are missing from TCRdb's copy, which holds only in-frame ones; the method was immunoSEQ multiplex PCR. The sample lists about 97,000 clones; roughly 94% were seen once. Study results and limitations: In the 130 or so validation repertoires, about 94% of cluster scores exceeded 0, per a later analysis. The classifier reportedly diagnosed cytomegalovirus status with high specificity and sensitivity.

These donors were members of the roughly 120-subject validation cohort, a group separate from the roughly 670-subject first cohort. Input material: PBMCs. The genes are TRBV10-3 and TRBJ2-6, with D possibly TRBD1 on 6 matching bases. The clonotype comes from a woman younger than 30 in good health and CMV-seronegative. The chain's CDR3 is CANSQGFVSGANVLTF. The DNA of the CDR3 is TGTGCCAACTCACAGGGTTTCGTCTCTGGGGCCAACGTCCTGACTTTC.